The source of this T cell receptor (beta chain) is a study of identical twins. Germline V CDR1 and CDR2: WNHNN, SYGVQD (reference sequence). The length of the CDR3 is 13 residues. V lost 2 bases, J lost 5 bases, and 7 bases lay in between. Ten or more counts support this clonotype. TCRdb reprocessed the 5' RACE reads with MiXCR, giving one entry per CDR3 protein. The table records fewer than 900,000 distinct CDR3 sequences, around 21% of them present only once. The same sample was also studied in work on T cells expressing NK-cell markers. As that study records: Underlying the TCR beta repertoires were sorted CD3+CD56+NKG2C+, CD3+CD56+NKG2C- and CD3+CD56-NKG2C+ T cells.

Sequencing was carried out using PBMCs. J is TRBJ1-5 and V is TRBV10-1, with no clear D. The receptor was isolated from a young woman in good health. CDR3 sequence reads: CASSESRYQPQHF. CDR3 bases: TGCGCCAGCAGTGAGAGTAGATATCAGCCCCAGCATTTT.